This is a list of T cell receptor beta chains from one sample in a study of cytomegalovirus exposure and HLA in healthy donors. Profiled with immunoSEQ multiplex PCR; TCRdb holds only in-frame clones, not every one. Among roughly 160,000 clones listed, about four fifths were seen once. The sequenced material came from PBMCs. The receptors derive from a male donor in good health and CMV-seropositive. The CDR3 runs from the conserved cysteine through the conserved F or W. The D gene is left open where the match is weak. Rows give clone size only sometimes, using once, few, many, or a class for an expanded clone.

>TRBJ2-6|TRBV27|.|TRBD1
CASGQGSGANVLTF
TGTGCCAGCGGACAGGGCTCTGGGGCCAACGTCCTGACTTTC
>TRBJ1-4|TRBV7-2|.|.
CASSLVTGWTEKLFF
TGTGCCAGCAGCTTAGTCACAGGGTGGACTGAAAAACTGTTTTTT
>TRBJ2-2|TRBV7-2|.|.
CASIATPGTGELFF
TGTGCCTCTATTGCGACCCCGGGAACCGGGGAGCTGTTTTTT
>TRBJ1-1|TRBV10-2|.|.
CASSRGAWGNTEAFF
TGCGCCAGCAGCCGCGGGGCTTGGGGGAACACTGAAGCTTTCTTT
>TRBJ2-3|TRBV7-2|once|TRBD2
CASRTGGSTDTQYF
TGTGCCAGTCGCACGGGGGGGAGCACAGATACGCAGTATTTT
>TRBJ2-3|TRBV10-2|.|.
CASRPAGTDTQYF
TGCGCCAGCAGGCCAGCGGGCACAGATACGCAGTATTTT
>TRBJ2-7|TRBV4-3|.|TRBD1
CASSPRTGAAYEQYF
TGCGCCAGCAGCCCACGGACAGGGGCGGCCTACGAGCAGTACTTC
>TRBJ2-4|TRBV7-2|.|.
CASSPNRGRGGKNIQYF
TGTGCCAGCAGCCCCAACCGGGGCAGGGGAGGGAAAAACATTCAGTACTTC
>TRBJ1-1|TRBV7-2|.|TRBD1
CASSPRDRDGAFF
TGTGCCAGCAGCCCACGGGACAGGGATGGAGCTTTCTTT
>TRBJ2-1|TRBV5-1|.|.
CASSLTRLGEQFF
TGCGCCAGCAGCTTGACCAGGTTGGGTGAGCAGTTCTTC
>TRBJ1-1|TRBV28|.|.
CASSLGQANTEAFF
TGTGCCAGCAGTCTCGGACAAGCGAACACTGAAGCTTTCTTT
>TRBJ1-6|TRBV9|few|.
CASSATGLWNSPLHF
TGTGCCAGCAGCGCAACAGGGTTGTGGAATTCACCCCTCCACTTT
>TRBJ2-7|TRBV5-6|.|TRBD1
CASSGTGASSYEQYF
TGTGCCAGCAGCGGTACAGGGGCCAGCTCCTACGAGCAGTACTTC
>TRBJ1-2|TRBV5-4|.|.
CASSLVPGAESGYTF
TGTGCCAGCAGCTTGGTCCCAGGGGCTGAGAGTGGCTACACCTTC
>TRBJ2-7|TRBV4-3|.|TRBD1
CASSQVRQGVNEQYF
TGCGCCAGCAGCCAAGTTCGACAGGGAGTCAACGAGCAGTACTTC
>TRBJ2-4|TRBV28|.|.
CASSLVRGTRNIQYF
TGTGCCAGCAGTTTAGTCAGGGGAACCAGAAACATTCAGTACTTC
>TRBJ1-6|TRBV7-2|.|TRBD1
CASSLEGAMGSPLHF
TGTGCCAGCAGCTTAGAGGGGGCAATGGGATCACCCCTCCACTTT
>TRBJ2-1|TRBV5-6|few|.
CASSLEVVSGYNEQFF
TGTGCCAGCAGCCTGGAGGTTGTCTCGGGCTACAATGAGCAGTTCTTC
>TRBJ2-7|TRBV4-1|.|TRBD1
CASSRPTGGATYEQYF
TGCGCCAGCAGCCGCCCTACAGGGGGTGCCACCTACGAGCAGTACTTC
>TRBJ2-1|TRBV15|few|TRBD2
CATSKGLAGDNEQFF
TGTGCCACCAGCAAGGGACTAGCGGGAGACAATGAGCAGTTCTTC
>TRBJ1-4|TRBV4-3|.|.
CASSQEWVSGEKLFF
TGCGCCAGCAGCCAAGAATGGGTCTCGGGTGAAAAACTGTTTTTT
>TRBJ2-7|TRBV7-6|.|.
CASSLTQGGLSEQYF
TGTGCCAGCAGCTTAACCCAAGGCGGCCTCTCCGAGCAGTACTTC
>TRBJ2-3|TRBV2|.|.
CASLGLRTDTQYF
TGTGCCAGCTTGGGACTTCGCACAGATACGCAGTATTTT
>TRBJ1-2|TRBV27|.|.
CASRPGGPNYGYTF
TGTGCCAGCAGGCCCGGAGGGCCTAACTATGGCTACACCTTC
>TRBJ1-1|TRBV6-6|.|.
CASSYRRDKGHTEAFF
TGTGCCAGCAGCTACCGCCGGGACAAGGGTCACACTGAAGCTTTCTTT
>TRBJ1-4|TRBV9|.|.
CASSVGQGGEKLFF
TGTGCCAGCAGCGTAGGCCAGGGTGGAGAAAAACTGTTTTTT
>TRBJ2-7|TRBV10-3|.|.
CAISESTPVTYEQYF
TGTGCCATCAGTGAGTCGACTCCAGTGACCTACGAGCAGTACTTC
>TRBJ1-5|TRBV28|.|.
CASSWTEDSNQPQHF
TGTGCCAGCAGTTGGACAGAAGATAGCAATCAGCCCCAGCATTTT
>TRBJ2-1|TRBV5-1|.|TRBD2
CASSLDLGLAGSEQFF
TGCGCCAGCAGCTTGGATTTAGGACTAGCGGGATCAGAGCAGTTCTTC
>TRBJ2-4|TRBV28|.|TRBD2
CASSAGPGLAGVGLAKNIQYF
TGTGCCAGCAGTGCGGGACCGGGACTAGCGGGAGTGGGTCTAGCCAAAAACATTCAGTACTTC
>TRBJ1-1|TRBV19|few|TRBD1
CASSIQGGTTEAFF
TGTGCCAGTAGTATCCAGGGGGGAACCACTGAAGCTTTCTTT
>TRBJ2-7|TRBV27|.|TRBD2
CASSYSGNTYEQYF
TGTGCCAGCAGTTATAGCGGGAATACCTACGAGCAGTACTTC
>TRBJ2-7|TRBV7-2|.|.
CASSPDYNSYEQYF
TGTGCCAGCAGCCCGGACTACAACTCCTACGAGCAGTACTTC
>TRBJ1-1|TRBV14|.|.
CASNPPGQLEAFF
TGTGCCAGCAACCCCCCCGGACAGCTTGAAGCTTTCTTT
>TRBJ2-7|TRBV30|.|TRBD1
CAWSISDRGEQYF
TGTGCCTGGAGTATCTCGGACAGGGGCGAGCAGTACTTC
>TRBJ1-5|TRBV7-2|.|TRBD1
CASSSDRGQPQHF
TGTGCCAGCAGCTCCGACAGGGGCCAGCCCCAGCATTTT
>TRBJ2-2|TRBV11-2|.|.
CASSSGQRQNTGELFF
TGTGCCAGCAGCTCCGGACAGAGACAGAACACCGGGGAGCTGTTTTTT
>TRBJ1-2|TRBV30|.|TRBD1
CAWSVMQGAFGYTF
TGTGCCTGGAGTGTAATGCAGGGGGCTTTTGGCTACACCTTC
>TRBJ2-4|TRBV7-9|.|TRBD1
CASSFLGTGGKNIQYF
TGTGCCAGCAGCTTTTTAGGGACAGGAGGAAAAAACATTCAGTACTTC
>TRBJ1-2|TRBV5-6|.|.
CASSPLRTNYGYTF
TGTGCCAGCAGCCCCCTGCGGACTAACTATGGCTACACCTTC
>TRBJ2-2|TRBV9|.|TRBD2
CASSVLAGTNTGELFF
TGTGCCAGCAGCGTATTAGCGGGGACCAACACCGGGGAGCTGTTTTTT
>TRBJ1-4|TRBV2|.|TRBD1
CASRERGRAEKLFF
TGTGCCAGCAGGGAGAGGGGGCGGGCTGAAAAACTGTTTTTT
>TRBJ2-7|TRBV27|.|.
CASSLSLSYEQYF
TGTGCCAGCAGTTTATCCCTCTCCTACGAGCAGTACTTC
>TRBJ2-1|TRBV5-6|.|TRBD1
CASSMRQGSIYNEQFF
TGTGCCAGCAGCATGCGACAGGGTAGCATCTACAATGAGCAGTTCTTC
>TRBJ2-4|TRBV29-1|once|.
CSAAHRLAKNSQYF
TGCAGCGCCGCCCATCGGCTAGCCAAAAACAGTCAGTACTTC
>TRBJ1-1|TRBV6-5|.|.
CASSRTVNTEAFF
TGTGCCAGCAGCCGGACTGTCAACACTGAAGCTTTCTTT
>TRBJ1-2|TRBV30|.|TRBD1
CAWRAPGQGSYGYTF
TGTGCCTGGAGGGCCCCGGGACAGGGGAGCTATGGCTACACCTTC
>TRBJ2-1|TRBV13|.|TRBD2
CASSNALAGVYNEQFF
TGTGCCAGCAGCAATGCACTAGCGGGAGTTTACAATGAGCAGTTCTTC